The 26 T cell receptor beta chains given below trace back to one sample, sequenced in a study of identical twins. TCRdb independently ran MiXCR on the 5' RACE reads; one entry per CDR3 protein. The sample has around 1.7 million distinct CDR3 sequences; 25% to 35% are singletons. Sequenced sample: cord blood. The receptors stem from a newborn girl in good health.

This clonotype was seen a single time. A much larger clone sits a single nucleotide away, making a read error possible. The V and J genes are TRBV28 and TRBJ2-7; no firm D call. CDR1 MDHEN and CDR2 SYDVKM come from the germline V gene. V was trimmed by 0 bases and J by 7 bases, leaving 10 bases between them. This CDR3 has 13 residues. Here the CDR3 DNA reads TGTGCCAGCAGTTTATGGAGCCACAATGAGCAGTACTTC. Translation: CASSLWSHNEQYF. The complete variable domain, with remaining parts taken from reference TRBV28 and TRBJ2-7, reads DVKVTQSSRYLVKRTGEKVFLECVQDMDHENMFWYRQDPGLGLRLIYFSYDVKMKEKGDIPEGYSVSREKKERFSLILESASTNQTSMYLCASSLWSHNEQYFGPGTRLTVT.

The DNA of the CDR3 is TGTGCCAGCAGTTTCCAACAGGTCTCTAATGAAAAACTGTTTTTT. It translates to CASSFQQVSNEKLFF. The chain combines TRBV11-2 with TRBJ1-4; D possibly corresponds to TRBD1 (5 bases). The CDR3 covers 15 residues. Germline assignment: CDR1 SGHAT and CDR2 FQNNGV. Deletions cut 6 bases from V and 3 bases from J, with 14 bases between.

The J gene is TRBJ2-7, the V gene TRBV21-1; the table's D call, TRBD2, has no DNA check behind it. Judging by the DNA end, TRBJ2-5 fits better; the J call may be wrong. TRBV21-1 is recorded as a pseudogene. This CDR3 is built from 13 residues. The CDR3 DNA is TGTGCCAGCAGCAAGAGGGTTGGGGAGACCCAGTACTTC. Its protein is CASSKRVGETQYF.

The gene calls are TRBV3-1 and TRBJ1-6; 9 positions match TRBD1. V lost 5 bases, J lost 9 bases, and 11 bases stayed unmatched. Germline CDR1 is LGHDT and CDR2 is YNNKEL (reference sequence). There are 16 residues in the CDR3. The CDR3 loop reads CASSFKRTGETSPLHF. The CDR3, as DNA: TGTGCCAGCAGCTTCAAAAGGACAGGGGAGACTTCACCCCTCCACTTT.

This sequence joins TRBV13 and TRBJ2-1; D is unclear. Germline V gene lookup returns CDR1 PRHDT and CDR2 FYEKMQ (reference sequence). The V gene lost 5 bases and the J gene lost 7 bases, with 12 bases spanning the gap. The CDR3 is 13 residues long. The CDR3 reads CASSPPDGNEQFF. The CDR3 bases are TGTGCCAGCAGCCCCCCTGACGGGAATGAGCAGTTCTTC.

This chain uses TRBV9 with TRBJ1-2; D uncertain. The V end was cut by 4 bases, the J end by 8 bases, with 12 bases between. The CDR3 loop spans 12 amino acids. CDR1 is SGDLS and CDR2 is YYNGEE in the germline V gene. This CDR3 reads CASSPARGGYTF. CDR3 nucleotide sequence: TGTGCCAGCAGCCCAGCCCGTGGGGGCTACACCTTC.

This clonotype has just a few counts. The chain uses TRBV6-1 and TRBJ2-2, with 8 nucleotides matching TRBD1. Per germline, CDR1 MNHNS and CDR2 SASEGT. The CDR3 extends over 16 amino acids. The V and J ends lost 2 bases and 4 bases, in that order; junction bases with no gene match: 6. CDR3 DNA: TGTGCCAGCAGTGAACGACAGGGGCAGGTCACCGGGGAGCTGTTTTTT. It translates to CASSERQGQVTGELFF.

This clonotype has a count of ten or more. The gene calls are TRBV12-5 and TRBJ2-1; maybe TRBD1 (6 bases). V was cut by 3 bases and J by 3 bases, with 15 bases left in between. This CDR3 contains 16 residues. The germline V gene has CDR1 LGHNT and CDR2 FRNRAP. For the CDR3, the DNA is TGTGCTAGTGGTTTAGTAGTAGGGACAAACTACAATGAGCAGTTCTTC. Translating it yields CASGLVVGTNYNEQFF.

J is TRBJ2-5 and V is TRBV13; 8 bases line up with TRBD1. J lost 12 bases, V lost 4 bases, and 7 bases had no gene match. CDR1 and CDR2 (germline): PRHDT, FYEKMQ (reference sequence). This CDR3 is built from 12 residues. The DNA of the CDR3 is TGTGCCAGCAGCTCGACAGGGGCGATGGAGTACTTC. It is translated as CASSSTGAMEYF.

The J gene is TRBJ2-4, the V gene TRBV3-1, with D perhaps TRBD1 (6 bases). The CDR3 has 14 residues. CDR1 and CDR2 (germline): LGHDT, YNNKEL (reference sequence). V was shortened by 5 bases and J by 6 bases, with 14 bases between the two germline ends. CDR3 sequence reads: CASSREQGINIQYF. The CDR3, as DNA: TGTGCCAGCAGCAGGGAGCAGGGGATAAACATTCAGTACTTC.

In its sample, this clonotype was seen a few times. The chain joins TRBV24-1 to TRBJ2-3; D unclear. V lost 0 bases, J lost 6 bases, and 6 bases lay in between. The CDR3 spans 13 residues. Germline values: CDR1 KGHDR, CDR2 SFDVKD. The CDR3 loop reads CATSDLQRDTQYF. The CDR3 bases are TGTGCCACCAGTGATTTGCAAAGGGATACGCAGTATTTT.

The genes are TRBV19 and TRBJ2-1; 8 bases line up with TRBD2. The V segment lost 5 bases and the J segment 10 bases; nucleotides outside the gene matches: 7. This CDR3 region has 13 residues. Germline CDR1 LNHDA, CDR2 SQIVND (reference sequence). CDR3 DNA sequence: TGTGCCAGTAGTGTCCTACTAGCGGAAGAGCAGTTCTTC. Amino acids: CASSVLLAEEQFF.

V and J are TRBV9 and TRBJ2-1; 8 bases are shared with TRBD2. The V gene's germline CDR1 is SGDLS and CDR2 YYNGEE. After removal of 4 bases from V and 5 bases from J, the junction contained 20 bases not matched to a gene. This CDR3 is built from 19 residues. CDR3 protein: CASSSSASHAGGSHNEQFF. The CDR3 DNA reads as TGTGCCAGCAGCTCCAGTGCTTCTCATGCGGGGGGCTCTCACAATGAGCAGTTCTTC.

This clonotype has ten or more counts. The V and J genes are TRBV27 and TRBJ2-5; possibly TRBD1 for D (5 bases). The J call may be incorrect, as the DNA end agrees better with TRBJ2-7. CDR1 is MNHEY, CDR2 SMNVEV, per germline (reference sequence). The CDR3 consists of 13 residues. Here the CDR3 reads CASSLFGANEQYF. Written as DNA, the CDR3 is TGTGCCAGCAGTTTATTTGGGGCCAACGAGCAGTACTTC.

J is TRBJ2-1 and V is TRBV6-1; TRBD2 matches 14 bases. The CDR3 length is 18 residues. V shed 7 bases and J 7 bases; nucleotides not matched to a gene: 15. Germline loops: CDR1 MNHNS, CDR2 SASEGT. Here the CDR3 reads CASTLRGTSGSWWNEQFF. The CDR3 nucleotides read TGTGCCAGCACCCTAAGGGGGACTAGCGGGAGTTGGTGGAATGAGCAGTTCTTC.

This clonotype was recorded only once. At one end the junction does not follow the germline gene, possibly because of a read error. This rearrangement joins TRBV28 to TRBJ1-4; 10 nucleotides match TRBD1. There are 12 residues in the CDR3. Germline lookup yields CDR1 MDHEN and CDR2 SYDVKM. CDR3 protein: CVSSWDRGVRFF. The CDR3 DNA is TGTGTCAGCAGTTGGGACAGGGGAGTGAGGTTTTTT.

This clonotype was seen a few times. The V and J genes are TRBV25-1 and TRBJ2-7; TRBD1 is a possible D gene (6 bases). Germline loops: CDR1 MGHDK, CDR2 SYGVNS. V lost 5 bases and J 1 base, leaving 18 bases between the germline ends. CDR3 size: 16 residues. CDR3 sequence reads: CASSPFDGQGSYEQYF. CDR3 sequence (DNA): TGTGCCAGCAGTCCGTTTGACGGGCAGGGGTCCTACGAGCAGTACTTC.

This chain links TRBV18 with TRBJ2-3, with 10 bases matching TRBD2. CDR1 is KGHSH, CDR2 LQKENI, per germline. The CDR3 has 17 amino acids. The J segment lost 0 bases and the V segment lost 4 bases, leaving 7 bases of the junction unmatched. DNA of the CDR3: TGTGCCAGCTCACGGACTAGCGGTAGCGCTAGCACAGATACGCAGTATTTT. This translates into CASSRTSGSASTDTQYF.

This clonotype was seen at least ten times. CDR3 in DNA: TGTGCCAGCAGTGCCCTAGCGGTGCTGTACGAGCAGTACTTC. This translates into CASSALAVLYEQYF. V is TRBV6-5 and J is TRBJ2-7; 7 bases line up with TRBD2. The CDR3 loop spans 14 amino acids. Per the germline V gene, CDR1 is MNHEY and CDR2 is SVGAGI. The ends lost 5 bases at V and 4 bases at J; junction bases unmatched: 8.

V usage is TRBV5-1 and J usage is TRBJ2-5, with TRBD1 matching over 11 bases. The CDR3 is 16 residues long. V dropped 2 bases and J dropped 2; count of bases not matched to a gene: 5. CDR1 SGHRS and CDR2 YFSETQ come from the germline V gene. The CDR3 loop reads CASSFMGQGGQETQYF. The CDR3 bases are TGCGCCAGCAGCTTTATGGGACAGGGGGGACAAGAGACCCAGTACTTC.

The chain employs TRBV9 and TRBJ2-1; D not resolved. The CDR3 contains 17 residues. CDR1 and CDR2 from the germline V gene are SGDLS and YYNGEE. Trimming pared 0 bases from V and 0 bases from J, leaving 13 bases between. CDR3: CASSVGPLPNSYNEQFF. CDR3 bases: TGTGCCAGCAGCGTAGGGCCGCTGCCTAACTCCTACAATGAGCAGTTCTTC.

The chain employs TRBV2 and TRBJ1-4; 7 nucleotides agree with TRBD1. The V gene's germline CDR1 is SNHLY and CDR2 FYNNEI. The J segment lost 7 bases and the V segment lost 3 bases, leaving 8 bases of the junction unmatched. The CDR3 is 15 amino acids. CDR3 DNA sequence: TGTGCCAGCAGTGACCAGGGGGTAGGTGGTGAAAAACTGTTTTTT. Translating it yields CASSDQGVGGEKLFF.

The chain joins TRBV20-1 to TRBJ1-6; D is uncertain. The germline V gene has CDR1 DFQATT and CDR2 SNEGSKA (reference sequence). CDR3 size: 14 residues. With 0 bases removed from V and 7 bases from J, the gap between germline ends came to 10 bases. The CDR3 DNA reads as TGCAGTGCTAGAGATCGAAGCGGGAATTCACCCCTCCACTTT. It encodes CSARDRSGNSPLHF.

V usage is TRBV20-1 and J usage is TRBJ2-1; 7 bases map to TRBD2. With 6 bases clipped from V and 7 bases from J, the junction kept 12 bases outside the gene matches. This CDR3 spans 14 amino acids. Germline CDR1 DFQATT, CDR2 SNEGSKA (reference sequence). The CDR3 DNA reads TGCAGTGCCCGCACTAGCGAGACAACTAATGAGCAGTTCTTC. Translating it yields CSARTSETTNEQFF.

This clonotype was detected only a few times. Here the CDR3 DNA reads TGTGCCACCAGCCCCCCGACAGGGAGTGGGGAAAAACTGTTTTTT. Amino acid sequence: CATSPPTGSGEKLFF. The rearrangement joins TRBV24-1 to TRBJ1-4, with 7 positions matching TRBD1. The CDR3 contains 15 residues. CDR1 and CDR2 (germline): KGHDR, SFDVKD. With 7 bases clipped from V and 8 bases from J, the junction kept 12 bases outside the gene matches.

This clonotype was recorded a few times. The gene calls are TRBV20-1 and TRBJ2-1; D is uncertain. CDR1 and CDR2 (germline): DFQATT, SNEGSKA (reference sequence). The length of the CDR3 is 10 residues. The CDR3 region is CGGSGNEQFF. DNA for the CDR3: TGCGGTGGTAGTGGGAATGAGCAGTTCTTC.